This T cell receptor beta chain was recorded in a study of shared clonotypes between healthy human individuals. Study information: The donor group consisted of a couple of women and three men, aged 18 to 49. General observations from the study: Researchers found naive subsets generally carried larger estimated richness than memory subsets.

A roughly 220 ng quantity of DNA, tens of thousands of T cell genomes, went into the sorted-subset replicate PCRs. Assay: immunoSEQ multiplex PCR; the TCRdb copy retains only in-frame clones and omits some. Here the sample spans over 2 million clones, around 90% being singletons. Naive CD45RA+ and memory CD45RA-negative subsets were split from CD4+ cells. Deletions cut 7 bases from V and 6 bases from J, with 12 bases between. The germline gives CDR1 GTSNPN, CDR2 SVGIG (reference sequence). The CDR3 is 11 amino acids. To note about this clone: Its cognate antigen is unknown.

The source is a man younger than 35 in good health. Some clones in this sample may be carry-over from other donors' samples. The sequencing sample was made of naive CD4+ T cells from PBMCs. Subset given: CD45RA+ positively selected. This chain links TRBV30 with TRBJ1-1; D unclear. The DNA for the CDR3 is TGTGCCTTCGAATCCGGGCCTGAAGCTTTCTTT. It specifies CAFESGPEAFF.